This T cell receptor beta chain comes out of a study of blood T cell repertoires in COVID-19. Donors were grouped by their self-reported clinical history. Germline loops: CDR1 SGDLS, CDR2 YYNGEE. The CDR3 spans 16 residues. Trimming took off 0 bases at V and 1 base at J, with 12 bases between the two ends. TCRdb keeps only in-frame clones here, not all; method: immunoSEQ multiplex PCR. Of about 160,000 clones in the sample, about 86% were seen once. The clonotype comes from a woman between 50 and 59 years old in a cohort exposed to, infected with or recovered from COVID-19 (not recorded which). This chain joins TRBV9 and TRBJ2-3; D gene unclear. Sequencing was performed on PBMCs or T cells enriched from blood (not recorded which). The CDR3 protein is CASSVAPVPGTDTQYF. In nucleotides, the CDR3 is TGTGCCAGCAGCGTAGCCCCTGTCCCTGGCACAGATACGCAGTATTTT.